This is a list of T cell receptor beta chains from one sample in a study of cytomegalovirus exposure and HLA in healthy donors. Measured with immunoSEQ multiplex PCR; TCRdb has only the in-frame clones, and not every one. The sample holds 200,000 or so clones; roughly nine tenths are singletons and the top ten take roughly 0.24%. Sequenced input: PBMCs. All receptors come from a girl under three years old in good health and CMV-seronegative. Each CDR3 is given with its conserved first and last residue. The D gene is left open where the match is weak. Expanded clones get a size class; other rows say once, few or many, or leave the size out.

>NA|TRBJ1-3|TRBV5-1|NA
CASSPGGGDDSGNTIYF
TGCGCCAGCAGCCCTGGTGGAGGGGATGATTCTGGAAACACCATATATTTT
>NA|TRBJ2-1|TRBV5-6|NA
CASSLDRSNEQFF
TGTGCCAGCAGCTTGGACAGGAGCAATGAGCAGTTCTTC
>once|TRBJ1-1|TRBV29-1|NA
CSVGGRANTEAFF
TGCAGCGTCGGAGGTCGGGCTAACACTGAAGCTTTCTTT
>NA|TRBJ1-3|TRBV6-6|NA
CASRADFSGNTIYF
TGTGCCAGCAGGGCAGACTTCTCTGGAAACACCATATATTTT
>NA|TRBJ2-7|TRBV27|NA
CASQGLSSYEQYF
TGTGCCAGCCAGGGGTTGAGCTCCTACGAGCAGTACTTC
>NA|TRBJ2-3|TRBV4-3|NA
CASSQEAGKADTQYF
TGCGCCAGCAGCCAAGAGGCCGGGAAGGCAGATACGCAGTATTTT
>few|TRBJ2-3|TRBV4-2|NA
CASSQVPSALRTDTQYF
TGTGCCAGCAGCCAAGTTCCTAGCGCCTTACGCACAGATACGCAGTATTTT
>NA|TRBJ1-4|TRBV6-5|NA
CASSYSRKNEKLFF
TGTGCCAGCAGTTACTCGAGGAAGAATGAAAAACTGTTTTTT
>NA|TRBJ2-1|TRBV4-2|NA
CASSLQGNNEQFF
TGTGCCAGCAGCCTTCAGGGAAACAATGAGCAGTTCTTC
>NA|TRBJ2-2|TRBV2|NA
CASSDRRAGSGELFF
TGTGCCAGCAGTGATCGGCGAGCAGGGTCCGGGGAGCTGTTTTTT
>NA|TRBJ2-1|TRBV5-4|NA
CASSSPGYNEQFF
TGTGCCAGCAGCTCCCCAGGGTACAATGAGCAGTTCTTC
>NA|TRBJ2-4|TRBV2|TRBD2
CASSEVAGGPDIQYF
TGTGCCAGCAGTGAAGTGGCGGGGGGGCCGGACATTCAGTACTTC
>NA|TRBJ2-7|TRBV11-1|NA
CASSSTGNGYEQYF
TGTGCCAGCAGCTCAACAGGAAACGGTTACGAGCAGTACTTC
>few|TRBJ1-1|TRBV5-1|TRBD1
CASSLDTGEGKAFF
TGCGCCAGCAGCTTGGACACAGGGGAAGGAAAAGCTTTCTTT
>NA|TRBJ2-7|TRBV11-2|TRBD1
CASSLGQGGYYEQYF
TGTGCCAGCAGCCTGGGACAGGGCGGCTACTACGAGCAGTACTTC
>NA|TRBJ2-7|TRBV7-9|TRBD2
CSSSFGTSGGFAYEQYF
TGTTCCAGCAGCTTCGGGACTAGCGGGGGCTTTGCCTACGAGCAGTACTTC
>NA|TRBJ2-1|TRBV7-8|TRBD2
CASSPHSSGREEFF
TGTGCCAGCAGCCCCCACTCTAGCGGCCGGGAGGAGTTCTTC
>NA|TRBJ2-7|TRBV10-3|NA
CAISPQGADEQYF
TGTGCCATAAGTCCCCAGGGTGCCGACGAGCAGTACTTC
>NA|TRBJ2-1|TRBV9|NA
CASSVIGESDEQFF
TGTGCCAGCAGCGTTATAGGAGAGAGCGATGAGCAGTTCTTC
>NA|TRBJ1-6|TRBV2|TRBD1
CASSDRVEGFYNSPLHF
TGTGCCAGCAGCGACAGGGTAGAGGGATTCTATAATTCACCCCTCCACTTT
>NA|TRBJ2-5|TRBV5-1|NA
CASSLRKGETQYF
TGCGCCAGCAGCTTGCGTAAGGGGGAGACCCAGTACTTC
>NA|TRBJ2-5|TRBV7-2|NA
CASSLYLPRYQETQYF
TGTGCCAGCAGCTTATACCTCCCTCGGTACCAAGAGACCCAGTACTTC
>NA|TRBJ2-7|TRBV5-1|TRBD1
CASSSGQASYEQYF
TGCGCCAGCAGCTCGGGACAGGCATCCTACGAGCAGTACTTC
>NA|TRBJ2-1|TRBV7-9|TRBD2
CASSLESGGQFF
TGTGCCAGCAGCTTAGAGTCGGGGGGGCAGTTCTTC
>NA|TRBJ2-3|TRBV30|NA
CAWSVGTTKDTQYF
TGTGCCTGGAGTGTCGGAACTACAAAAGATACGCAGTATTTT
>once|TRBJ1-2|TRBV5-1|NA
CASSLDLASTNYGYTF
TGCGCCAGCAGCTTGGATTTAGCCAGCACTAACTATGGCTACACCTTC
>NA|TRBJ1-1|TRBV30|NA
CAWSVLQGTEAFF
TGTGCCTGGAGTGTACTACAGGGCACTGAAGCTTTCTTT
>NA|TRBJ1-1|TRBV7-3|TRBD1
CASSQQGGAEAFF
TGTGCCAGCAGCCAACAGGGGGGGGCCGAAGCTTTCTTT
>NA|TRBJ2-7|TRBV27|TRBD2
CASSPSWTSAHYEQYF
TGTGCCAGCAGTCCTTCATGGACTAGCGCCCACTACGAGCAGTACTTC
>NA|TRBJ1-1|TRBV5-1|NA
CASSLGGARSEAFF
TGCGCCAGCAGCTTGGGTGGGGCCCGATCTGAAGCTTTCTTT
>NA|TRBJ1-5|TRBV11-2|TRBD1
CASSLGQGHQPQHF
TGTGCCAGCAGCTTAGGACAGGGACATCAGCCCCAGCATTTT
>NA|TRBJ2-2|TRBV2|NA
CASSAPNTGELFF
TGTGCCAGCAGTGCTCCTAACACCGGGGAGCTGTTTTTT
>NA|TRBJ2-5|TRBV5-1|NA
CASSSPGVQETQYF
TGCGCCAGCAGCTCCCCGGGAGTCCAAGAGACCCAGTACTTC
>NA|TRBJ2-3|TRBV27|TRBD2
CASSSGLAGTDTQYF
TGTGCCAGCAGTTCTGGACTAGCGGGCACAGATACGCAGTATTTT